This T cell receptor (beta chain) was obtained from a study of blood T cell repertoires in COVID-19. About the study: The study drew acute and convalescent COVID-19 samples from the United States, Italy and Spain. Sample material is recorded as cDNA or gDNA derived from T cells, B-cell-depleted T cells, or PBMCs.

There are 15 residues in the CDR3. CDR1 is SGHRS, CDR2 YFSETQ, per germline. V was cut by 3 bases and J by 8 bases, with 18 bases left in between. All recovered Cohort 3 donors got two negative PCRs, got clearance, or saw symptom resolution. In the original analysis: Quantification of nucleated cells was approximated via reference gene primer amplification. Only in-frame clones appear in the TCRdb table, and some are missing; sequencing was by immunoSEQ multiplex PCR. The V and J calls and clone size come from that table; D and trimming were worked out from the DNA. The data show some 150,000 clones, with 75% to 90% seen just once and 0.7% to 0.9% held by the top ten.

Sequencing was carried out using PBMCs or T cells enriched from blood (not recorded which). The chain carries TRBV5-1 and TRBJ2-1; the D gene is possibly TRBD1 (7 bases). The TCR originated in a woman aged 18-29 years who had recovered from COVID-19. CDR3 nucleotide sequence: TGCGCCAGCAGCTGGTGGGGACAGCCGGGGGATGAGCAGTTCTTC. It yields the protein CASSWWGQPGDEQFF.